The source of this T cell receptor (beta chain) is a study of T cell clonotyping in hematopoietic cell transplantation. Concerning this clone itself: What it binds is not known.

Clones were sequenced by immunoSEQ multiplex PCR, and TCRdb holds only the in-frame ones, with some missing. This sample has over 25,000 clones, with approximately 94% found just once. Notes on the study in general: Broader posttransplant TCR repertoire diversity was predicted by graft donor and pretransplant recipient Inverse Simpson Index values. Recipient TCR diversity dropped after transplant; expanded clonotypes rose from day 30 to 180. No sorting was done, leaving CD4 and CD8 contributions mixed.

CDR3 length equals 11 residues. CDR1 is SQVTM, CDR2 ANQGSEA, per germline. V was shortened by 6 bases and J by 1 base, with 7 bases between the two germline ends. The material sequenced was peripheral blood mononuclear cells. The clonotype was recovered from a middle-aged man in good health. Some clones in this sample may be carry-over from other donors' samples. V is TRBV29-1 and J is TRBJ2-7; weak D call: TRBD1 (5 bases). CDR3 in amino acids: CSVRQSYEQYF. The CDR3 DNA follows: TGCAGCGTCCGACAGTCCTACGAGCAGTACTTC.